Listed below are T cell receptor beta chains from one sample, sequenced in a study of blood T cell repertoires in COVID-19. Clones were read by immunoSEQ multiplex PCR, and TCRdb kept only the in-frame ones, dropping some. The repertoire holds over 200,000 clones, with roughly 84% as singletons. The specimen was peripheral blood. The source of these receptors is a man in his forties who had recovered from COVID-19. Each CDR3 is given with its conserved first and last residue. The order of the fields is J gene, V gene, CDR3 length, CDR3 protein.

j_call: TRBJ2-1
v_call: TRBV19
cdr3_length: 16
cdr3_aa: CASSKLAGRVIHEQFF

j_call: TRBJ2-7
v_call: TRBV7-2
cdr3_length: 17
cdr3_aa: CASSLGLAGSALWEQYF

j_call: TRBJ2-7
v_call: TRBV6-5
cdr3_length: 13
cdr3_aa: CASSRTGYYEQYF

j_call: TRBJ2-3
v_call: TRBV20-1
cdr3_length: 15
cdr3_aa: CSASKLAESTDTQYF

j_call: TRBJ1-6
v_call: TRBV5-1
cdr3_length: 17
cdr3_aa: CASSGWPGQGADSPLHF

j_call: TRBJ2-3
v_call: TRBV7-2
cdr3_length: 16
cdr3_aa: CASSLVAAPPTDTQYF

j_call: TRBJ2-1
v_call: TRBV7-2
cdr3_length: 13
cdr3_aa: CASSSGLNNEQFF

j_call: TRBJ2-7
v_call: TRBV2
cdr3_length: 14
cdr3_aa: CASRGGTSSREQYF

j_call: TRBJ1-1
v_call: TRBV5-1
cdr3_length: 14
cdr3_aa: CASSLEGGNTEAFF

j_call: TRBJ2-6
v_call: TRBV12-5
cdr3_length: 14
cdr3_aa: CASGLGAGANVLTF

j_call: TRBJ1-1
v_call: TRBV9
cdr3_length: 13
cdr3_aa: CASSVLQGSEAFF

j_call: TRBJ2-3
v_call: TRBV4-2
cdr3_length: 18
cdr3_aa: CASSQERRLAGVLDTQYF

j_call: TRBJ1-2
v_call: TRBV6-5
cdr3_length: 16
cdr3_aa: CASSWRSGGVSYGYTF

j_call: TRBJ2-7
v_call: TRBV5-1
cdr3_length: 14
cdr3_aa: CASSLDGGSYEQYF

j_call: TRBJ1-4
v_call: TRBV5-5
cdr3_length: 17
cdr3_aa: CASSPWPAGATNEKLFF

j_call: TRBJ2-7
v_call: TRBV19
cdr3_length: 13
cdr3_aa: CATKDRAGGEQYF

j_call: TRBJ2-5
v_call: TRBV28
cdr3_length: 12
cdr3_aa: CASSWGEETQYF

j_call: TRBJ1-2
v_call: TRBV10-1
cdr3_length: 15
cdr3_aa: CASSRPTPRGYGYTF

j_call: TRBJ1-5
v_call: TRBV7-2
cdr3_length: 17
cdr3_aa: CASSFRPQGGNNQPQHF

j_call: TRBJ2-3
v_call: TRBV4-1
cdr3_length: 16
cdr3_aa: CASSLRTSGGTDTQYF

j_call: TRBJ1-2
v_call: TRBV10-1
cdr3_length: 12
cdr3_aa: CASRKGAGGYTF

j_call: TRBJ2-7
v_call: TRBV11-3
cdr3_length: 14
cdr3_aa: CASSPHRSSNEQYF

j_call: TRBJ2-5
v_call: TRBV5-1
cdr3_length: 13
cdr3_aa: CASSVQGQETQYF

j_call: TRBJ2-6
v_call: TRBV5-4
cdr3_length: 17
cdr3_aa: CASSWGLVNSGANVLTF

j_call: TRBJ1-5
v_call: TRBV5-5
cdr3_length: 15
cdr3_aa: CASSLFDSSNQPQHF

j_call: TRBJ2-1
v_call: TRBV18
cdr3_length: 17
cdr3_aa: CASSPSAFTGPRNEQFF

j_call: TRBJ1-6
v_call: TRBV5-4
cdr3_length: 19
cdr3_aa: CASSPGEKTPNLDNSPLHF

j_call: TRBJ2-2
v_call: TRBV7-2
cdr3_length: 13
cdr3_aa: CASSLGGGGKLFF

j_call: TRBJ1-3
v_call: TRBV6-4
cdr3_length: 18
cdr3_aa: CASTTDSGGLYAGNTIYF

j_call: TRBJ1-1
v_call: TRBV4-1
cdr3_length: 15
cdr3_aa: CASSPGHGLNTEAFF

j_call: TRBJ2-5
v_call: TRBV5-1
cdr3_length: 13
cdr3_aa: CASSLPGDETQYF

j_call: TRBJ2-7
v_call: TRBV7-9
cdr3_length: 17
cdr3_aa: CASSQTSGRGSSYEQYF

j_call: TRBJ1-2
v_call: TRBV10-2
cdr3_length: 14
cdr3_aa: CASSESTRGSGYTF

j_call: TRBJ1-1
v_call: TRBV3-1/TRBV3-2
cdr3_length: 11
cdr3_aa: CATSKEAEAFF

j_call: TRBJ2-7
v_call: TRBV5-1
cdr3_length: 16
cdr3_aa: CASSLGWQGSIYEQYF

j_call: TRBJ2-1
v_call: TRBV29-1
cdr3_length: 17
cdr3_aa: CSVVGGEGVSSYNEQFF

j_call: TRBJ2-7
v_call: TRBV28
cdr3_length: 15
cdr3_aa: CASSPGGGRGSEQYF

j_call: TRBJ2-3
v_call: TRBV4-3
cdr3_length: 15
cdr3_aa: CASSQGEARTDTQYF

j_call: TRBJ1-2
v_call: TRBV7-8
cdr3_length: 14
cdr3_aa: CASSSGTGGYGYTF

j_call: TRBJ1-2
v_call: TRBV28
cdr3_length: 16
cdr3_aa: CASSPPRTGGINGYTF

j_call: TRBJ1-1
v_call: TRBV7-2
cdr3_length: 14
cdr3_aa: CASTFRGGSTEAFF

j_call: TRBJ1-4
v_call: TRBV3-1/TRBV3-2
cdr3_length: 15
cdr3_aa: CASSQVNRFNEKLFF

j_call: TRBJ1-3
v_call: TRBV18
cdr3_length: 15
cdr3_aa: CASVTSAGRGNTIYF

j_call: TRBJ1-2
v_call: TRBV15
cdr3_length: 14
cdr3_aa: CATSGYGTGRGYTF